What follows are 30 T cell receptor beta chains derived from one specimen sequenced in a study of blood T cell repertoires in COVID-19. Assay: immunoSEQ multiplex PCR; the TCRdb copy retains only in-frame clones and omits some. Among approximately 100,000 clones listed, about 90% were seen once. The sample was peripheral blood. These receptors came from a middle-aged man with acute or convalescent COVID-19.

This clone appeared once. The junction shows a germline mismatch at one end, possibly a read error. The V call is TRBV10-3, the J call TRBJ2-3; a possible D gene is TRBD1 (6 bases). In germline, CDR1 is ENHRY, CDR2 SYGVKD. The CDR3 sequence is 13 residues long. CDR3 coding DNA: TGTGCCGTCAGAGGCAGGGGTACAGATACGCAGTATTTT. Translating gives CAVRGRGTDTQYF.

The CDR3 nucleotides are TGTGCCAGCAGCCCACGACTAGCTGAGCAGTTCTTC. Translation: CASSPRLAEQFF. The chain joins TRBV7-9 to TRBJ2-1, with 7 bases aligning to TRBD2. Germline assignment: CDR1 SEHNR and CDR2 FQNEAQ (reference sequence). V trimming: 5 bases; J trimming: 9 bases; junction bases outside the gene matches: 4. The CDR3 runs 12 residues.

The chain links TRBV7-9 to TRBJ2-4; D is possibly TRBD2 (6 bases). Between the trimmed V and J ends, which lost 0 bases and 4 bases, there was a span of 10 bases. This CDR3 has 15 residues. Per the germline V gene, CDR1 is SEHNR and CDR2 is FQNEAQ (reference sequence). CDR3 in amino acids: CASSLAEGPKNIQYF. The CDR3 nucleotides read TGTGCCAGCAGCTTAGCGGAGGGACCAAAAAACATTCAGTACTTC.

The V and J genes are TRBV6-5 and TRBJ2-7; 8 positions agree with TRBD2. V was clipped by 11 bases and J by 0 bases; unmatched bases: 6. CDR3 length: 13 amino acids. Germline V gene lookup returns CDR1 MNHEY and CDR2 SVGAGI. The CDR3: CASTGGSSYEQYF. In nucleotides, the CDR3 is TGTGCCTCTACGGGGGGGAGCTCCTACGAGCAGTACTTC.

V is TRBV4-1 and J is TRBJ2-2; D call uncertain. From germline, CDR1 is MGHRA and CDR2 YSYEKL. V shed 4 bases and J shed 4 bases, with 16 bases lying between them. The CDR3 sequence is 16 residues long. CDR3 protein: CASSPRLFESTGELFF. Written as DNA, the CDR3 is TGCGCCAGCAGCCCGAGACTGTTCGAGAGCACCGGGGAGCTGTTTTTT.

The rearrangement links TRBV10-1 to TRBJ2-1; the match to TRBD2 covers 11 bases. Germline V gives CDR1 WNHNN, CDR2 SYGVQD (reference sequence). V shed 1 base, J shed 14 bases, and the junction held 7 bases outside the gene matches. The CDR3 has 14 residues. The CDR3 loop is CASSELASGRLEFF. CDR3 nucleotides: TGCGCCAGCAGTGAGTTGGCTAGCGGGAGGTTGGAGTTCTTC.

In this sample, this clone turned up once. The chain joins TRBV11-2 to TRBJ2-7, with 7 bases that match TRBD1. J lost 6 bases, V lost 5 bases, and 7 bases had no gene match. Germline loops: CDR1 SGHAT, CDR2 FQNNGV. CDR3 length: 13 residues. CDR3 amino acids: CASSGTGAGEQYF. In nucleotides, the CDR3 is TGTGCCAGCAGCGGAACAGGGGCCGGCGAGCAGTACTTC.

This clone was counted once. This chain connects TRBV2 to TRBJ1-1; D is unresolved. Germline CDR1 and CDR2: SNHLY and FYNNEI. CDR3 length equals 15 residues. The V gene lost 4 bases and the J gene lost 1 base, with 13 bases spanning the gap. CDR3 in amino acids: CASSAERHPNTEAFF. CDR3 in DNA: TGTGCCAGCAGTGCTGAGAGACACCCGAACACTGAAGCTTTCTTT.

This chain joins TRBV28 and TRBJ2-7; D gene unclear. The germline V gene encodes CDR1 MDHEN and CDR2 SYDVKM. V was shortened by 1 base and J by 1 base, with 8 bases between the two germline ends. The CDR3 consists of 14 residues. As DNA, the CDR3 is TGTGCCAGCAGTTTATTGTCTCCTTCCTACGAGCAGTACTTC. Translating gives CASSLLSPSYEQYF. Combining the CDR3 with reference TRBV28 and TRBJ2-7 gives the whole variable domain DVKVTQSSRYLVKRTGEKVFLECVQDMDHENMFWYRQDPGLGLRLIYFSYDVKMKEKGDIPEGYSVSREKKERFSLILESASTNQTSMYLCASSLLSPSYEQYFGPGTRLTVT.

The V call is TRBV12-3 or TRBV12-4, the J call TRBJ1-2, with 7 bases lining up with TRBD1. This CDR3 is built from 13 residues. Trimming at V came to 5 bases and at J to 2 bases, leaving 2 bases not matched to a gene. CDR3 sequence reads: CASSQTGNYGYTF. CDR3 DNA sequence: TGTGCCAGCAGTCAGACAGGGAACTATGGCTACACCTTC.

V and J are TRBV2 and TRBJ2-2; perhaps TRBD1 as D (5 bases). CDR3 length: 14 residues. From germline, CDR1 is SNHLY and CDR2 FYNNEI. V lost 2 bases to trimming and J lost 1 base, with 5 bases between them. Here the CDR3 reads CASSETGNTGELFF. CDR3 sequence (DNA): TGTGCCAGCAGTGAAACAGGGAACACCGGGGAGCTGTTTTTT.

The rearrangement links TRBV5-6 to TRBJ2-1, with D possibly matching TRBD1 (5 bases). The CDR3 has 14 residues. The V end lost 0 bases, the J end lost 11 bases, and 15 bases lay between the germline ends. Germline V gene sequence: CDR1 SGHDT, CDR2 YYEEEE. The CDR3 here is CASSLVDNPHQQFF. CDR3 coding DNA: TGTGCCAGCAGCTTGGTGGACAATCCCCATCAGCAGTTCTTC.

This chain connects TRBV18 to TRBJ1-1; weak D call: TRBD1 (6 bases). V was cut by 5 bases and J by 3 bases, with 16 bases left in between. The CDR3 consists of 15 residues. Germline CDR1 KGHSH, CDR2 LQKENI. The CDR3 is CASSLSGVRYTEAFF. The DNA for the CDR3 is TGTGCCAGCTCATTGTCAGGGGTTCGGTACACTGAAGCTTTCTTT.

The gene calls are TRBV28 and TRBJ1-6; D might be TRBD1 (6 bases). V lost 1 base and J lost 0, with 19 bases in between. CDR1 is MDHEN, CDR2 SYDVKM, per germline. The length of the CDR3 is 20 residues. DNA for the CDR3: TGTGCCAGCAGTTTATTTCCGCGGGGGGCACTCGGCTCCTATAATTCACCCCTCCACTTT. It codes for CASSLFPRGALGSYNSPLHF.

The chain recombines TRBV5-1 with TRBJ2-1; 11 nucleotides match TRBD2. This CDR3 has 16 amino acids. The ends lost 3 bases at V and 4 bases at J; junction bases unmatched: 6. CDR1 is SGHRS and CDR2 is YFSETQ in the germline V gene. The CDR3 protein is CASSSSVAGGYNEQFF. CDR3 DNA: TGCGCCAGCAGCTCCAGTGTAGCGGGGGGGTACAATGAGCAGTTCTTC. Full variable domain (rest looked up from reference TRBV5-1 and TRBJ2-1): KAGVTQTPRYLIKTRGQQVTLSCSPISGHRSVSWYQQTPGQGLQFLFEYFSETQRNKGNFPGRFSGRQFSNSRSEMNVSTLELGDSALYLCASSSSVAGGYNEQFFGPGTRLTVL.

DNA of the CDR3: TGTGCCAGCAGCTTGGGGACAGGGCATCAAGACGAGCAGTACTTC. Protein sequence: CASSLGTGHQDEQYF. This chain joins TRBV5-4 and TRBJ2-7, with 8 positions matching TRBD1. The CDR3 spans 15 residues. V gave up 0 bases and J gave up 5 bases; unmatched junction bases: 7. The germline CDR1 and CDR2 sequences are SGHNT and YYREEE (reference sequence).

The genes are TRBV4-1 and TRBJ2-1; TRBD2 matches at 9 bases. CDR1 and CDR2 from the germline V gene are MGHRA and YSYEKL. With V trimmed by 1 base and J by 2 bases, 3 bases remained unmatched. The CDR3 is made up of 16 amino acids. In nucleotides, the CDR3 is TGCGCCAGCAGCCAAGGTCGCGGGAGGGCCTACAATGAGCAGTTCTTC. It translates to CASSQGRGRAYNEQFF.

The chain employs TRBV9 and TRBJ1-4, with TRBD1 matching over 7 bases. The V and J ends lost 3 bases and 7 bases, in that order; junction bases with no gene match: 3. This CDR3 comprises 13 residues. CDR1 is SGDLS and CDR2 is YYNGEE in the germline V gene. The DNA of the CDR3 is TGTGCCAGCAGCGGACGGACAGGTGAAAAACTGTTTTTT. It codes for CASSGRTGEKLFF.

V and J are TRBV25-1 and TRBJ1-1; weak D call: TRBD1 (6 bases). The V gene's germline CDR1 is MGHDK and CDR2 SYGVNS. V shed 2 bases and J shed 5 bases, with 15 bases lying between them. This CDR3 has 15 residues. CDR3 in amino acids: CASSEPQGRRTEAFF. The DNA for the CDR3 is TGTGCCAGCAGTGAACCTCAGGGGAGAAGGACTGAAGCTTTCTTT.

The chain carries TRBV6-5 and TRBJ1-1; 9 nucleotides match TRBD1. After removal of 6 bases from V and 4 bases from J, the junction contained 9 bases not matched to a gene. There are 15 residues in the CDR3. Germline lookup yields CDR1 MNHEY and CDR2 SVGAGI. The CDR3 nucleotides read TGTGCCAGCAGGGGACAGGGCTCATTTGGCACTGAAGCTTTCTTT. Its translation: CASRGQGSFGTEAFF.

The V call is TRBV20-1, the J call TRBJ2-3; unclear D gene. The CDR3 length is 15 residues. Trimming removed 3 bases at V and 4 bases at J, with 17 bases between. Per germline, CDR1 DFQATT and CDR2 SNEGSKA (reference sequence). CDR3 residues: CSASSTRKEPDTQYF. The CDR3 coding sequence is TGCAGTGCTAGTTCGACACGAAAAGAACCAGATACGCAGTATTTT.

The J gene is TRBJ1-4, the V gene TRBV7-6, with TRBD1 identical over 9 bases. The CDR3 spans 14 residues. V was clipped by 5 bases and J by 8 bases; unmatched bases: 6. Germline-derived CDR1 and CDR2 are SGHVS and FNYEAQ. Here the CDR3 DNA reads TGTGCCAGCAGCCCCGGGACAGGGTTGGAAAAACTGTTTTTT. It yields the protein CASSPGTGLEKLFF. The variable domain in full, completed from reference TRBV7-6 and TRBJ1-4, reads GAGVSQSPRYKVTKRGQDVALRCDPISGHVSLYWYRQALGQGPEFLTYFNYEAQQDKSGLPNDRFSAERPEGSISTLTIQRTEQRDSAMYRCASSPGTGLEKLFFGSGTQLSVL.

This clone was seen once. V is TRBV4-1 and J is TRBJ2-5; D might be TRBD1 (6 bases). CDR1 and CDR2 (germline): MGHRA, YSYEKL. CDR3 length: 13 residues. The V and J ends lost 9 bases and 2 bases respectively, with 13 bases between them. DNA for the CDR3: TGCGCCAGTAACCAGGGGTCTCAAGAGACCCAGTACTTC. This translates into CASNQGSQETQYF.

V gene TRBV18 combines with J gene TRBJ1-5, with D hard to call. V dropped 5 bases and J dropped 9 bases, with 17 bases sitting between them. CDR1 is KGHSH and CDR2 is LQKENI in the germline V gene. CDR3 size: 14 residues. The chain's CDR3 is CASSSGSGIRPQHF. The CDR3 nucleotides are TGTGCCAGCTCATCAGGCTCGGGGATCCGGCCCCAGCATTTT.

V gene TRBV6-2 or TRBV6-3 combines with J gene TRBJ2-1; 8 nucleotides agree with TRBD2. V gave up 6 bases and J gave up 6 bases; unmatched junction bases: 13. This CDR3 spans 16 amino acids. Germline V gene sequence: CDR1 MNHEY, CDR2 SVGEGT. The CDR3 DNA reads TGTGCCAGCAGCCCCAACCTAGCGGGCCCCCCCAATGAGCAGTTCTTC. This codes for CASSPNLAGPPNEQFF.

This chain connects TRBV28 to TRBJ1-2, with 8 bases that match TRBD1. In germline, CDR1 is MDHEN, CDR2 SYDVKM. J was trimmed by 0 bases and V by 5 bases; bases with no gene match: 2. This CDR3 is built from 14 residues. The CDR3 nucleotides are TGTGCCAGCAGTGGGACAGGACCTAACTATGGCTACACCTTC. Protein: CASSGTGPNYGYTF.

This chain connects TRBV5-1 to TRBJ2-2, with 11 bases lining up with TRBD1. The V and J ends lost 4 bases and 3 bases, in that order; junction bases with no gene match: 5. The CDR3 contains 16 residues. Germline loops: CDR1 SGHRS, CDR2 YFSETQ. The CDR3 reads CASSPGTGGYTGELFF. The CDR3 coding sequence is TGCGCCAGCAGCCCCGGGACAGGGGGTTACACCGGGGAGCTGTTTTTT.

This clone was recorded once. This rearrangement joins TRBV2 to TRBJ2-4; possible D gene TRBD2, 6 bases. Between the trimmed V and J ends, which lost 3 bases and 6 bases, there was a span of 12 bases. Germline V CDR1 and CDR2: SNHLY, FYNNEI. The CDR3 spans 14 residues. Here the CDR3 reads CASSERGAGNIQYF. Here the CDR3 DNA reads TGTGCCAGCAGTGAGCGGGGCGCGGGAAACATTCAGTACTTC.

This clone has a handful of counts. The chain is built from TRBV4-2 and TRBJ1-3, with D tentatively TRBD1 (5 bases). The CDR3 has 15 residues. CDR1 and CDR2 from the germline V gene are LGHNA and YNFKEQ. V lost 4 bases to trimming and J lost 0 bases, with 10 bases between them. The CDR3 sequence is CASSPDRYSGNTIYF. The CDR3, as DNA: TGTGCCAGCAGCCCCGACAGATACTCTGGAAACACCATATATTTT.

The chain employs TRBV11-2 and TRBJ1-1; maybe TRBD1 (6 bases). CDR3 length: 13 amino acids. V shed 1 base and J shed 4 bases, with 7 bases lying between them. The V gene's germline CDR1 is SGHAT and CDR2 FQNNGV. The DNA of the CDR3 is TGTGCCAGCAGCTTAGCAGGGGCCACTGAAGCTTTCTTT. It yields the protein CASSLAGATEAFF.